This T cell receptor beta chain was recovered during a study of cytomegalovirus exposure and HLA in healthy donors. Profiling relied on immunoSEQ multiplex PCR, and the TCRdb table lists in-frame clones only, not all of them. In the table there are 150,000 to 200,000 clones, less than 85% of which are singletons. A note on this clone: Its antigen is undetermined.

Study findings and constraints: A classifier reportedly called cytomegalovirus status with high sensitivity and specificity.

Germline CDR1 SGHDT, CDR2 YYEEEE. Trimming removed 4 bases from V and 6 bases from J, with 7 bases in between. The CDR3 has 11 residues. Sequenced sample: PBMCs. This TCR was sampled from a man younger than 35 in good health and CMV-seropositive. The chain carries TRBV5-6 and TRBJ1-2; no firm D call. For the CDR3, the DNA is TGTGCCAGCAGCCCGGTGGATGGCTACACCTTC. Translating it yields CASSPVDGYTF.